The 23 T cell receptor beta chains presented below share a single source sample, sequenced in a study of graft-versus-host responses after intestinal transplantation. Libraries were prepared by immunoSEQ multiplex PCR; TCRdb keeps only in-frame clonotypes and omits some of them. Among roughly 99,000 clones listed, about 82% were seen once. The sample was PBMCs, taken 255 days after intestinal transplant. These receptors all stem from a human patient who received an intestinal transplant, so some T cells may come from the graft donor.

The chain uses TRBV6-1 and TRBJ1-3, with D uncertain. Germline loops: CDR1 MNHNS, CDR2 SASEGT. CDR3 length: 15 amino acids. V lost 1 base to trimming and J lost 0 bases, with 7 bases between them. CDR3 nucleotides: TGTGCCAGCAGTGAAGAGGCAGGCTCTGGAAACACCATATATTTT. This codes for CASSEEAGSGNTIYF.

This clone was seen more than once but under ten times. The V gene is TRBV28, the J gene TRBJ2-7, with D maybe TRBD2 (6 bases). The V gene's germline CDR1 is MDHEN and CDR2 SYDVKM. The CDR3 runs 13 residues. Trimming removed 0 bases from V and 3 bases from J, with 6 bases in between. Here the CDR3 reads CASSLWRDYEQYF. The CDR3 nucleotides read TGTGCCAGCAGTTTATGGCGGGACTACGAGCAGTACTTC.

This clone was counted a few times. The chain uses TRBV19 and TRBJ2-7, with TRBD1 matching over 7 bases. The CDR3 sequence is 15 residues long. The V segment lost 1 base and the J segment 0 bases; nucleotides outside the gene matches: 3. Per germline, CDR1 LNHDA and CDR2 SQIVND (reference sequence). The DNA of the CDR3 is TGTGCCAGTAGTATAGGGACAGGAGACTCCTACGAGCAGTACGTC. Amino acid sequence: CASSIGTGDSYEQYV.

V and J are TRBV10-2 and TRBJ2-2, with unresolved D. CDR1 WSHSY and CDR2 SAAADI come from the germline V gene. This CDR3 has 13 residues. Trimming removed 11 bases at V and 4 bases at J, with 14 bases between. The CDR3 DNA sequence: TGCGCCGCCTCGGGCTCGGCCACCGGGGAGCTGTTTTTT. Protein sequence: CAASGSATGELFF.

This chain uses TRBV25-1 with TRBJ2-3; no clear D gene. Looked up from germline, CDR1 is MGHDK and CDR2 is SYGVNS. The CDR3 runs 12 residues. The germline V and J ends were trimmed by 3 bases and 7 bases, with 8 bases remaining between them. The CDR3 nucleotides read TGTGCCAGCAGTGATCTATCTAATACGCAGTATTTT. This codes for CASSDLSNTQYF.

The chain carries TRBV5-6 and TRBJ1-5; no reliable D call. Trimming left V 3 bases short and J 0 bases short, with 13 bases between. Germline V gene lookup returns CDR1 SGHDT and CDR2 YYEEEE. This CDR3 contains 16 residues. The CDR3 bases are TGTGCCAGCAGCTCCCTGCAGGAGAATAGCAATCAGCCCCAGCATTTT. It translates to CASSSLQENSNQPQHF.

This sequence joins TRBV5-1 and TRBJ1-2, with TRBD1 as a possible D gene (6 bases). V lost 4 bases and J 7 bases, leaving 17 bases between the germline ends. The CDR3 contains 14 residues. Germline V gives CDR1 SGHRS, CDR2 YFSETQ. The CDR3 DNA reads as TGCGCCAGCAGCACGACAGGTTGGCGGCCTGGCTACACCTTC. It specifies CASSTTGWRPGYTF.

This rearrangement joins TRBV11-2 to TRBJ2-7; 11 nucleotides match TRBD2. The CDR3 loop spans 15 amino acids. Germline V gene sequence: CDR1 SGHAT, CDR2 FQNNGV. After removal of 6 bases from V and 4 bases from J, the junction contained 8 bases not matched to a gene. CDR3 nucleotides: TGTGCCAGCAGTCGATCCTCTAGCGGGGGGTACGAGCAGTACTTC. Protein: CASSRSSSGGYEQYF.

The chain couples TRBV11-2 to TRBJ2-7; no clear D gene. The ends were cut back, 0 bases at V and 3 bases at J, with 3 bases in the middle. The length of the CDR3 is 12 residues. Germline loops: CDR1 SGHAT, CDR2 FQNNGV. CDR3 coding DNA: TGTGCCAGCAGCTTAGAATACTACGAGCAGTACTTC. Translating gives CASSLEYYEQYF.

The chain links TRBV11-2 to TRBJ2-5; 13 nucleotides agree with TRBD2. Germline values: CDR1 SGHAT, CDR2 FQNNGV. The length of the CDR3 is 16 residues. After removal of 3 bases from V and 3 bases from J, the junction contained 4 bases not matched to a gene. CDR3 sequence: CASSFTGTSGKETQYF. CDR3 nucleotide sequence: TGTGCCAGCAGCTTCACCGGGACTAGCGGGAAAGAGACCCAGTACTTC.

This clone was detected only once. The gene calls are TRBV7-9 and TRBJ2-7; 7 bases line up with TRBD1. Germline V gives CDR1 SEHNR, CDR2 FQNEAQ (reference sequence). The CDR3 loop spans 15 amino acids. Trimming removed 5 bases from V and 5 bases from J; junction bases left unmatched: 12. The CDR3 is CASSIQGVAINEQYF. CDR3 nucleotides: TGTGCCAGCAGCATTCAGGGGGTTGCTATCAACGAGCAGTACTTC.

This chain joins TRBV4-1 and TRBJ2-1; TRBD2 aligns across 8 bases. Germline CDR1 is MGHRA and CDR2 is YSYEKL. The CDR3 is 15 amino acids. The J segment lost 6 bases and the V segment lost 1 base, leaving 5 bases of the junction unmatched. CDR3 in amino acids: CASSQASGLANEQFF. The DNA of the CDR3 is TGCGCCAGCAGCCAAGCCAGCGGACTAGCCAATGAGCAGTTCTTC.

In its sample, this clone was seen once. V usage is TRBV18 and J usage is TRBJ2-2; 9 bases match TRBD2. This CDR3 has 16 amino acids. The V gene end was trimmed by 5 bases and the J gene end by 4 bases; junction bases not matched to a gene: 8. Per the germline V gene, CDR1 is KGHSH and CDR2 is LQKENI. This CDR3 reads CASSLTTSGITGELFF. The CDR3 DNA follows: TGTGCCAGCTCATTGACGACTAGCGGAATCACCGGGGAGCTGTTTTTT. The variable domain in full, completed from reference TRBV18 and TRBJ2-2, reads NAGVMQNPRHLVRRRGQEARLRCSPMKGHSHVYWYRQLPEEGLKFMVYLQKENIIDESGMPKERFSAEFPKEGPSILRIQQVVRGDSAAYFCASSLTTSGITGELFFGEGSRLTVL.

The chain links TRBV5-1 to TRBJ1-5; TRBD1 matches 7 bases. The CDR3 contains 13 residues. CDR1 and CDR2 (germline): SGHRS, YFSETQ. V trimming: 3 bases; J trimming: 7 bases; junction bases outside the gene matches: 4. The CDR3 coding sequence is TGCGCCAGCAGCTCTCAGGGGGGGCAGCCCCAGCATTTT. It encodes CASSSQGGQPQHF. The variable domain in full, completed from reference TRBV5-1 and TRBJ1-5, reads KAGVTQTPRYLIKTRGQQVTLSCSPISGHRSVSWYQQTPGQGLQFLFEYFSETQRNKGNFPGRFSGRQFSNSRSEMNVSTLELGDSALYLCASSSQGGQPQHFGDGTRLSIL.

In the case of this clone: Other DNA sequences in this sample translate to the same CDR3. V usage is TRBV25-1 and J usage is TRBJ1-4; TRBD1 agrees at 10 bases. The CDR3 runs 14 residues. V lost 5 bases to trimming and J lost 8 bases; unmatched junction nucleotides: 5. Germline CDR1 is MGHDK and CDR2 is SYGVNS. The CDR3 protein is CASSSRTGGEKLFF. CDR3 coding DNA: TGTGCCAGCAGTAGCCGGACAGGGGGGGAAAAACTGTTTTTT.

V is TRBV5-1 and J is TRBJ2-7; weak D call: TRBD1 (5 bases). Germline CDR1 is SGHRS and CDR2 is YFSETQ. Trimming pared 4 bases from V and 0 bases from J, leaving 11 bases between. The CDR3 covers 14 residues. Here the CDR3 reads CASSVTVSSYEQYF. CDR3 nucleotide sequence: TGCGCCAGCAGCGTGACAGTATCCTCCTACGAGCAGTACTTC.

V usage is TRBV6-4 and J usage is TRBJ2-3, with TRBD2 matching 9 bases. Germline V gene lookup returns CDR1 MRHNA and CDR2 SNTAGT. V shed 4 bases and J 1 base; nucleotides not matched to a gene: 0. The CDR3 sequence is 14 residues long. CDR3 nucleotides: TGTGCCAGCAGTGTAGCGGGGGGCACAGATACGCAGTATTTT. Translating it yields CASSVAGGTDTQYF.

The count of this clone is one. The chain has TRBV5-1 and TRBJ1-1, with D possibly TRBD1 on 6 matching bases. CDR1 is SGHRS, CDR2 YFSETQ, per germline. Trimming pared 6 bases from V and 1 base from J, leaving 13 bases between. This CDR3 has 14 amino acids. This chain's CDR3 is CASTMGGQNTEAFF. The DNA for the CDR3 is TGCGCCAGCACCATGGGGGGACAGAACACTGAAGCTTTCTTT.

The chain couples TRBV27 to TRBJ2-1, with 7 bases aligning to TRBD2. Germline V gene data show CDR1 as MNHEY and CDR2 as SMNVEV (reference sequence). The CDR3 has 17 residues. V shed 4 bases, J shed 3 bases, and the junction held 12 bases outside the gene matches. CDR3 residues: CASSSIPLAVNYNEQFF. The CDR3 DNA reads TGTGCCAGCAGTTCCATCCCTCTAGCGGTAAACTACAATGAGCAGTTCTTC.

The chain couples TRBV13 to TRBJ1-6, with a tentative D call TRBD1 (5 bases). CDR3 length equals 18 residues. Germline V gene lookup returns CDR1 PRHDT and CDR2 FYEKMQ (reference sequence). Trimming removed 0 bases from V and 0 bases from J, with 12 bases in between. CDR3 protein: CASSLGRGVSSYNSPLHF. The CDR3 DNA is TGTGCCAGCAGCTTAGGCCGAGGGGTGAGCTCCTATAATTCACCCCTCCACTTT. The full variable domain, in which reference TRBV13 and TRBJ1-6 provide the parts outside the CDR3, is AAGVIQSPRHLIKEKRETATLKCYPIPRHDTVYWYQQGPGQDPQFLISFYEKMQSDKGSIPDRFSAQQFSDYHSELNMSSLELGDSALYFCASSLGRGVSSYNSPLHFGNGTRLTVT.

The rearrangement uses TRBV2 and TRBJ2-5; TRBD2 might be the D (6 bases). Per the germline V gene, CDR1 is SNHLY and CDR2 is FYNNEI. Trimming left V 2 bases short and J 0 bases short, with 19 bases between. This CDR3 is 18 amino acids long. The CDR3 reads CASSEPITGGTHQETQYF. CDR3 nucleotides: TGTGCCAGCAGTGAACCGATAACCGGGGGAACCCACCAAGAGACCCAGTACTTC.

This clone was seen more than once but under ten times. V usage is TRBV19 and J usage is TRBJ1-4; maybe TRBD1 (5 bases). The CDR3 has 12 amino acids. Deletions cut 6 bases from V and 9 bases from J, with 11 bases between. Looked up from germline, CDR1 is LNHDA and CDR2 is SQIVND (reference sequence). The CDR3 is CASSPRGQKLFF. Here the CDR3 DNA reads TGTGCCAGTAGCCCTAGGGGCCAAAAACTGTTTTTT. Variable domain in full (rest from reference TRBV19 and TRBJ1-4): DGGITQSPKYLFRKEGQNVTLSCEQNLNHDAMYWYRQDPGQGLRLIYYSQIVNDFQKGDIAEGYSVSREKKESFPLTVTSAQKNPTAFYLCASSPRGQKLFFGSGTQLSVL.

V and J are TRBV28 and TRBJ2-7, with TRBD1 matching over 7 bases. CDR3 length equals 18 residues. Germline CDR1 reads MDHEN; CDR2 reads SYDVKM. Trimming at V came to 5 bases and at J to 0 bases, leaving 16 bases not matched to a gene. CDR3 bases: TGTGCCAGCAGTCCCTTTAGCGCCGACAGGGCAGCCTCCTACGAGCAGTACTTC. It yields the protein CASSPFSADRAASYEQYF.